This T cell receptor (beta chain) emerged from a study of CD8+ T cells in alopecia areata. CDR1 and CDR2 (germline): SGHNT, YYREEE (reference sequence). This CDR3 is 15 amino acids long. Trimming took 0 bases from V and 1 from J; bases not matched to a gene: 2. TCR sequencing used cDNA made by reverse transcription of extracted RNA. Clones were read by immunoSEQ multiplex PCR, and TCRdb kept only the in-frame ones, dropping some. The sample comprises roughly 150,000 clones, roughly 58% of which are singletons, and about 38% rests with the top ten. The TCR originated in a human donor in good health. The source material was CD8+ T cells sorted from blood. The chain is built from TRBV5-4 and TRBJ1-1; 8 bases are a match to TRBD1. The CDR3 DNA reads as TGTGCCAGCAGCTTGGATCAGGGGGCGAACACTGAAGCTTTCTTT. Translating gives CASSLDQGANTEAFF.